The T cell receptor (beta chain) described here comes from a study of brain T cells in children with intractable seizures. Study results and caveats: Only CDR3 sequence similarity suggested viral specificity, without known HCMV serostatus. Clones missing pre-surgery may reflect undersampling of that blood sample.

The table came from immunoSEQ multiplex PCR; TCRdb's copy has only in-frame clones and leaves some out. The data contain 340,000 or so clones, over 90% of them singletons. V dropped 0 bases and J dropped 8; count of bases not matched to a gene: 7. The CDR3 is 16 residues long. The V gene's germline CDR1 is SGHRS and CDR2 YFSETQ. Noted time point: blood from clinic visit 5 months post-surgery; TSC patient then seizure free. The sequenced cases were selected for having the highest brain T cell transcript signatures. Pre-surgery treatment included at least one anti-epileptic drug. To note about this clone: Its matching antigen is unknown.

The rearrangement links TRBV5-1 to TRBJ2-3, with 12 bases lining up with TRBD2. This receptor was identified in a boy under three years old with tuberous sclerosis and intractable seizures. Sequenced here: peripheral blood, sampled approximately 5 months after surgery. Here the CDR3 reads CASSLEASGRVVTQYF. CDR3 DNA: TGCGCCAGCAGCTTGGAGGCTAGCGGGAGGGTCGTTACGCAGTATTTT. Together with reference TRBV5-1 and TRBJ2-3, the CDR3 gives the full variable domain: KAGVTQTPRYLIKTRGQQVTLSCSPISGHRSVSWYQQTPGQGLQFLFEYFSETQRNKGNFPGRFSGRQFSNSRSEMNVSTLELGDSALYLCASSLEASGRVVTQYFGPGTRLTVL.